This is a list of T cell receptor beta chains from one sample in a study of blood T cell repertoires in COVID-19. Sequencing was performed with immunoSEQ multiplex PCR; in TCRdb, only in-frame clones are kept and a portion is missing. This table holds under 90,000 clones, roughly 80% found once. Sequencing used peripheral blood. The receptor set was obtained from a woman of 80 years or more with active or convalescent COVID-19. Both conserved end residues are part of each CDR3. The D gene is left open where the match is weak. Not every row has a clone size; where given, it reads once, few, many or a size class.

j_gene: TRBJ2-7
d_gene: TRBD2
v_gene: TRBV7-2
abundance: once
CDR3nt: TGTGCCAGCAGCTTAGATGCAGGGACTAGCGGGGTCTCCTACGAGCAGTACTTC
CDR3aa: CASSLDAGTSGVSYEQYF

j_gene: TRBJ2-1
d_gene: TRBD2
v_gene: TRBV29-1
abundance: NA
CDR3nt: TGCAGCGCTGTGGGACTAGGGACCTACAATGAGCAGTTCTTC
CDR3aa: CSAVGLGTYNEQFF

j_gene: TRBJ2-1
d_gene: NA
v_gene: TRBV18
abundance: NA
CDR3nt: TGTGCCAGCGTCCGTATCGATGAGCAGTTCTTC
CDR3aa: CASVRIDEQFF

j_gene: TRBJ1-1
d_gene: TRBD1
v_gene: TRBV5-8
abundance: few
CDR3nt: TGTGCCAGCAGCGTATACTACGGGACAGGGTCCACTGAAGCTTTCTTT
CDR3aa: CASSVYYGTGSTEAFF

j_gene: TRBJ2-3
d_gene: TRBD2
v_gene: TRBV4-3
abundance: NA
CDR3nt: TGCGCCAGCAGCCACGGCCCTAGCGGGAGGGCCACAGATACGCAGTATTTT
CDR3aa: CASSHGPSGRATDTQYF

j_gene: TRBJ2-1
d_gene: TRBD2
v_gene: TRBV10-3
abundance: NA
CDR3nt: TGTGCCATCAGTGAAGAGGGACTAGCGGGGGGTCTATACAATGAGCAGTTCTTC
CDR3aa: CAISEEGLAGGLYNEQFF

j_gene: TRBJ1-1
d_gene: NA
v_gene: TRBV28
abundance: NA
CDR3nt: TGTGCCATCAAATCACAGGGTGTCCGGGGAGCTTTCTTT
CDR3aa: CAIKSQGVRGAFF

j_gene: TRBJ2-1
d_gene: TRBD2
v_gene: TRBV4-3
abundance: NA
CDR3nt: TGCGCCAGCAGCCAGGGACTAGCGGGGGGGCCAGTAAATGAGCAGTTCTTC
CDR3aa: CASSQGLAGGPVNEQFF

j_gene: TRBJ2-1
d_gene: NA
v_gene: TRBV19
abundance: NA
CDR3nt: TGTGCCAGTAGTATAAGCCGGGACAATACCAATGAGCAGTTCTTC
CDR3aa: CASSISRDNTNEQFF

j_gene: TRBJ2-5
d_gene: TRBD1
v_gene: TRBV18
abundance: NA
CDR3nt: TGTGCCAGCTCACCACAGGGGGCAGAGACCCAGTACTTC
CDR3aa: CASSPQGAETQYF

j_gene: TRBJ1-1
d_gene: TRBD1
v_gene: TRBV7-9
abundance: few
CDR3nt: TGTGCCAGCAGCTTATGGGACAGAGTCTTGAACACTGAAGCTTTCTTT
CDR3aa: CASSLWDRVLNTEAFF

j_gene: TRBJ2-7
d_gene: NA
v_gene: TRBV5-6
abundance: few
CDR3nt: TGTGCCAGCAGCCACTGGAGGGCGGGGGCCGAGCAGTACTTC
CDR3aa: CASSHWRAGAEQYF

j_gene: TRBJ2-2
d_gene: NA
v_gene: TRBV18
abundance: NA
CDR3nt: TGTGCCAGCTCCCCGCGGGGAGGACCCCTCAACACCGGGGAGCTGTTTTTT
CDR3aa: CASSPRGGPLNTGELFF

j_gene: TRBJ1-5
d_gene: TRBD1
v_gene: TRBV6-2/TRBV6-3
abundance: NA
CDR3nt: TGTGCCAGCAGTTACGGGTCAGGGGGACTCAATCAGCCCCAGCATTTT
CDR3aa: CASSYGSGGLNQPQHF

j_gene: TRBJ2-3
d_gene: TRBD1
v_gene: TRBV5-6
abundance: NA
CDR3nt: TGTGCCAGCAGCTTCCGACAGGGGGCGCTTGGGTATACGCAGTATTTT
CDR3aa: CASSFRQGALGYTQYF

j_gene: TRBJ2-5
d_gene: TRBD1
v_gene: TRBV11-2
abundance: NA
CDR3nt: TGTGCCAGCAGCTTATGGACAGGGACCCAAGAGACCCAGTACTTC
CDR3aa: CASSLWTGTQETQYF

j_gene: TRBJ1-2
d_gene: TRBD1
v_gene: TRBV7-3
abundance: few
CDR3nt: TGTGCCAGCAGCTTGGGACAGTCCTATGGCTACACCTTC
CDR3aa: CASSLGQSYGYTF

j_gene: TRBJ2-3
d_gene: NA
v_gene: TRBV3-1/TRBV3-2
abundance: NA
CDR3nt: TGTGCCAGCAGCCGGTATACAGGAATATCAGATACGCAGTATTTT
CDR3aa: CASSRYTGISDTQYF

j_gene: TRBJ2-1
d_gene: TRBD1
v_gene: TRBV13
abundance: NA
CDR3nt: TGTGCCAGCAGTCCCGGGACAGGGGTCATCTATGAGCAGTTCTTC
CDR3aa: CASSPGTGVIYEQFF

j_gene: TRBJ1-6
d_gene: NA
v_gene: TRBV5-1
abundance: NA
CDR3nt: TGCGCCAGCAGCTTGGCAGCGGGTCTACAACCCCTCCACTTT
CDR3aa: CASSLAAGLQPLHF

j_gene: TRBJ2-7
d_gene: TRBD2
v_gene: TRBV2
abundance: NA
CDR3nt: TGTGCCAGCAGTAGTCTAGCGGGGGGCGGGGACGAGCAGTACTTC
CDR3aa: CASSSLAGGGDEQYF

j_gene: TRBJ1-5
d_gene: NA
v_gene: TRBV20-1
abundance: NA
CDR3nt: TGCAGTGCGACAGTTAATCAGCCCCAGCATTTT
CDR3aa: CSATVNQPQHF

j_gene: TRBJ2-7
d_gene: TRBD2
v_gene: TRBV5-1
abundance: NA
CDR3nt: TGCGCCAGCAGGGAACTAGCGGGAGGCGAGCAGTACTTC
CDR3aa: CASRELAGGEQYF

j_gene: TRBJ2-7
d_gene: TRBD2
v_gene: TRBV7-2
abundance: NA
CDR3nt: TGTGCCAGCAGCTCCCAAAGCGGGGTCCCCTCCTACGAGCAGTACTTC
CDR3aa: CASSSQSGVPSYEQYF

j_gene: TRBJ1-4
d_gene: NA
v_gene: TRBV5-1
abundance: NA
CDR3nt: TGCGCCAGCAGCCCCGGACAGACTAATGAAAAACTGTTTTTT
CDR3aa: CASSPGQTNEKLFF

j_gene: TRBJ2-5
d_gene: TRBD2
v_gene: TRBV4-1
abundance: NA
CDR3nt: TGCGCCAGCAGCCAAGAGGAACGTGGGGGGGGAATCCAAGAGACCCAGTACTTC
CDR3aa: CASSQEERGGGIQETQYF

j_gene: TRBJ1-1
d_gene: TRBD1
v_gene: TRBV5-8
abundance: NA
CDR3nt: TGTGCCAGCAGCCAAACGCAGGGGGCAGAAACTGAAGCTTTCTTT
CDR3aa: CASSQTQGAETEAFF

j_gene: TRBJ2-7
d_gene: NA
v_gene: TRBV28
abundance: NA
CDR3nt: TGTGCCAGCAGCCCGTCATGGGGGGACGAGCAGTACTTC
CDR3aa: CASSPSWGDEQYF

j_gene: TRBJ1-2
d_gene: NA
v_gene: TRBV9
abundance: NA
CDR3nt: TGTGCCAGCAGCCCTACAATGAGGGGAGGCTATGGCTACACCTTC
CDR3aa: CASSPTMRGGYGYTF

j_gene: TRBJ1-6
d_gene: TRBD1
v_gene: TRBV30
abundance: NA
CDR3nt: TGTGCCTGGAAGGTGGGGGGGACAGGAAATTCACCCCTCCACTTT
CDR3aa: CAWKVGGTGNSPLHF

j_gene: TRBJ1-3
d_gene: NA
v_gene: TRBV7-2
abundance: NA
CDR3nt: TGTGCCAGCAGCTCCTCCTCTGGAAACACCATATATTTT
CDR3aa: CASSSSSGNTIYF

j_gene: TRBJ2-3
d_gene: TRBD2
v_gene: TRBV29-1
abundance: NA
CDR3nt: TGCAGCGCGACAGCGGGAGCCACAGATACGCAGTATTTT
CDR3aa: CSATAGATDTQYF

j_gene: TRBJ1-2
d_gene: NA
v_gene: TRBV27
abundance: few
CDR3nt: TGTGCCAGCAGCTTCTCCAGGGGCAACTTATATGGCTACACCTTC
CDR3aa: CASSFSRGNLYGYTF

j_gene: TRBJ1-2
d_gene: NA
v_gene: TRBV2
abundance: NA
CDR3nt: TGTGCCAGCAGGCTCTCCTGGCAGGGGAGGGATGGCTACACCTTC
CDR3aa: CASRLSWQGRDGYTF

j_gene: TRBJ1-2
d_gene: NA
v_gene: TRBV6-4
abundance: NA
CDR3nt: TGTGCCAGCACCTACTCTCAGGGCAACTATGGCTACACCTTC
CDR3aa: CASTYSQGNYGYTF

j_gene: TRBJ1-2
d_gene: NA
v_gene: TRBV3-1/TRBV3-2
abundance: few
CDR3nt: TGTGCCAGCAGCCAGGGGAGGGGTGGCTACACCTTC
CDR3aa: CASSQGRGGYTF

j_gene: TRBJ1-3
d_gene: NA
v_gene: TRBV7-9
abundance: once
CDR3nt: TGTGCCAGCAGCTTAGCACCTGCACTCTCTGGAAACACCATATATTTT
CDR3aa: CASSLAPALSGNTIYF

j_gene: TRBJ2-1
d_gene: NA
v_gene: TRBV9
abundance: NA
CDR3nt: TGTGCCAGCAGCGTCGCAGGGGCTTACAATGAGCAGTTCTTC
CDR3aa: CASSVAGAYNEQFF

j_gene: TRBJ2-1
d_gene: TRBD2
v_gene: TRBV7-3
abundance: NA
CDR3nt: TGTGCCAGCAGCACCAAGACTAGCGGGAGGGCCCTTTGGAATGAGCAGTTCTTC
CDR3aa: CASSTKTSGRALWNEQFF

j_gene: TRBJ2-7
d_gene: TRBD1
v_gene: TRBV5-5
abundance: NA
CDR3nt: TGTGCCAGCAGCTCGTGGACAGGGAGCTCCTACGAGCAGTACTTC
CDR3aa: CASSSWTGSSYEQYF

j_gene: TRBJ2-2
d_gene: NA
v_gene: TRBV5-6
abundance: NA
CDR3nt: TGTGCCAGCAGCTTGCAGGGGTGGCCCGGGGAGCTGTTTTTT
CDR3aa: CASSLQGWPGELFF

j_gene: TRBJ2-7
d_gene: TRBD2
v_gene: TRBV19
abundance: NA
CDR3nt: TGTGCCAGTAGTACTTTAGCGGGAGGGCCGCGGGAGCAGTACTTC
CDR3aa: CASSTLAGGPREQYF

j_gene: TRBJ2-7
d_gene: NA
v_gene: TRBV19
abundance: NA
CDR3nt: TGTGCCAGTAGTAGCGGGACGGTCTACGAGCAGTACTTC
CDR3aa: CASSSGTVYEQYF

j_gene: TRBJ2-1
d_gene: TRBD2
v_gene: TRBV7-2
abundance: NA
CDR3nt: TGTGCCAGCAGCTTAAGGAGATTAGCGGGGGGGTACAATGAGCAGTTCTTC
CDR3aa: CASSLRRLAGGYNEQFF

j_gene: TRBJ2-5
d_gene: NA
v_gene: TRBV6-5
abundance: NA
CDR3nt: TGTGCCAGCAGTTATTGGTCAGGGCAAGAGACCCAGTACTTC
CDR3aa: CASSYWSGQETQYF

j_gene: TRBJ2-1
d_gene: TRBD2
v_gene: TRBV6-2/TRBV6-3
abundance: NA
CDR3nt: TGTGCCAGCAGTTTTCGGACGGGACTAGCGAATTCCTACAATGAGCAGTTCTTC
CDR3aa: CASSFRTGLANSYNEQFF

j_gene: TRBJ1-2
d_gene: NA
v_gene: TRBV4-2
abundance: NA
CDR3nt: TGTGCCAGCAGCCAAGATCTTTCGACAGGTTCAGGGCGTGGCTACACCTTC
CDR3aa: CASSQDLSTGSGRGYTF

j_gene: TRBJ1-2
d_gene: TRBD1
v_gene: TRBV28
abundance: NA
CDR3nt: TGTGCCAGCAGTGAAACAGGGGGCGGCTACACCTTC
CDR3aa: CASSETGGGYTF

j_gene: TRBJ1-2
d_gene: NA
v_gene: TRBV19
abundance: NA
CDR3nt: TGTGCCAGTAGTATACTACAGGGCCATGGCTACACCTTC
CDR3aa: CASSILQGHGYTF

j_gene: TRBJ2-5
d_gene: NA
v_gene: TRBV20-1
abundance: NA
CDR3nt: TGCAGTGCCCCCTTCGCGGAGACCCAGTACTTC
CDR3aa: CSAPFAETQYF